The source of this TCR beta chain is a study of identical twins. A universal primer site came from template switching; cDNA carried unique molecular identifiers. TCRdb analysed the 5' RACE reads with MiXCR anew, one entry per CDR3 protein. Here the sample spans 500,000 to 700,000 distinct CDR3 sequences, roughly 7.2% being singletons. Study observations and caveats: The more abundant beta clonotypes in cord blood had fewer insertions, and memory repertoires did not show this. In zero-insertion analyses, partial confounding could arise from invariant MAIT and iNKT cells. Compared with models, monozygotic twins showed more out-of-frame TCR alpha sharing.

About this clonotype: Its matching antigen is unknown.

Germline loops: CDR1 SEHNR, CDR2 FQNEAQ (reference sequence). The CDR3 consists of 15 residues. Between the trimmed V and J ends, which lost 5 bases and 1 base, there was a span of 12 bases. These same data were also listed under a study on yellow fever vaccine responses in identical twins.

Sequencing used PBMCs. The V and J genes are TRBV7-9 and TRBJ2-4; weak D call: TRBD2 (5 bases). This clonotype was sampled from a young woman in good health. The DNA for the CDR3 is TGTGCCAGCAGCCCGGTTGGGGAGGCCAAAAACATTCAGTACTTC. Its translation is CASSPVGEAKNIQYF.